This TCR beta chain was recovered during a study of monozygotic twins with inflammatory bowel disease. Study-level points and caveats: Twins with IBD had fewer clonotypes in common with others than healthy twins, particularly during disease activity.

The CDR3 spans 14 residues. The germline V gene has CDR1 PRHDT and CDR2 FYEKMQ (reference sequence). Details on this clonotype: The antigen is unknown.

With the 5' RACE reads reprocessed, TCRdb shows one record per CDR3 protein and no DNA. This sample's table has roughly 330,000 distinct CDR3 sequences. This sequence joins TRBV13 and TRBJ2-7; TCRdb names TRBD1, which stays unverified in the absence of DNA. The sequence was collected from a human donor with ulcerative colitis or Crohn's disease, or a healthy co-twin of an affected twin (not recorded which). Sequencing was carried out using blood. The CDR3 sequence is CASTLWGGHYEQYF. Supplemented by reference TRBV13 and TRBJ2-7, the full variable domain reads AAGVIQSPRHLIKEKRETATLKCYPIPRHDTVYWYQQGPGQDPQFLISFYEKMQSDKGSIPDRFSAQQFSDYHSELNMSSLELGDSALYFCASTLWGGHYEQYFGPGTRLTVT.